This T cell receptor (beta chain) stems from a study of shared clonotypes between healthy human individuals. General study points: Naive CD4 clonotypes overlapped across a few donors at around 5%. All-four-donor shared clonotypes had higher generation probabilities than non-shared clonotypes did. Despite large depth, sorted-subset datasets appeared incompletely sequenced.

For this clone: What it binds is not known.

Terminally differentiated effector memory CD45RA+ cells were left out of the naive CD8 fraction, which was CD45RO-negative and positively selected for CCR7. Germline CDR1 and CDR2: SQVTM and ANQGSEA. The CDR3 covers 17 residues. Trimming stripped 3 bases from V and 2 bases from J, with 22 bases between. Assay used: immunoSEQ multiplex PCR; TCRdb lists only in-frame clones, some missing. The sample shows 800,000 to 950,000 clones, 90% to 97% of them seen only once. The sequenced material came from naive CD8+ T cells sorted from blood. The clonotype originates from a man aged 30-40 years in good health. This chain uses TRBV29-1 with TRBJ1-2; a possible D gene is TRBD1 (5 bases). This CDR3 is CSVEGVQGRKLNYGYTF. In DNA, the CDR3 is TGCAGCGTTGAGGGGGTCCAGGGTAGGAAATTAAACTATGGCTACACCTTC.